The next 22 T cell receptor beta chains were all read from a single sample in a study of cytomegalovirus exposure and HLA in healthy donors. The PCR ran on 60 Vbeta and 13 Jbeta primers. Using immunoSEQ multiplex PCR, the repertoire was profiled, and TCRdb retains in-frame clones only, with some absent. The repertoire includes 110,000 or so clones, around 74% of them detected once, and 8.6% sits in the top ten. What was sequenced was PBMCs. The source is a woman in her forties in good health and CMV-seropositive.

The rearrangement uses TRBV5-1 and TRBJ2-2, with D possibly matching TRBD1 (6 bases). The V gene lost 0 bases and the J gene lost 4 bases, with 13 bases spanning the gap. This CDR3 has 16 residues. CDR1 and CDR2 from the germline V gene are SGHRS and YFSETQ. The CDR3 is CASSLGGTRTTGELFF. Here the CDR3 DNA reads TGCGCCAGCAGCTTGGGGGGGACACGGACCACCGGGGAGCTGTTTTTT.

The chain combines TRBV9 with TRBJ1-2; D gene uncertain. V was pared by 7 bases and J by 8 bases, with 6 bases between. Germline V lookup: CDR1 SGDLS, CDR2 YYNGEE. The CDR3 has 9 amino acids. The CDR3 loop reads CASPGGYTF. The DNA for the CDR3 is TGTGCCAGCCCGGGGGGCTACACCTTC.

In this sample, this clone turned up a few times. The V gene is TRBV5-4, the J gene TRBJ2-7; the D gene is possibly TRBD1 (6 bases). This CDR3 is 15 amino acids long. Germline CDR1 is SGHNT and CDR2 is YYREEE (reference sequence). V lost 4 bases to trimming and J lost 4 bases, with 18 bases between them. CDR3 sequence (DNA): TGTGCCAGCAGCCCGAGGGGGACCCAGGGGTACGAGCAGTACTTC. As protein: CASSPRGTQGYEQYF.

This clone was observed a handful of times. J is TRBJ2-3 and V is TRBV7-8; D remains unclear. V was clipped by 3 bases and J by 2 bases, with 3 bases between them. Germline-derived CDR1 and CDR2 are SGHVS and FQNEAQ. There are 12 residues in the CDR3. The DNA for the CDR3 is TGTGCCAGCAGCTTTTACACAGATACGCAGTATTTT. This gives the protein CASSFYTDTQYF.

The chain uses TRBV6-1 and TRBJ1-4; 7 bases are shared with TRBD1. There are 15 residues in the CDR3. From germline, CDR1 is MNHNS and CDR2 SASEGT. The V and J ends lost 5 bases and 5 bases, in that order; junction bases with no gene match: 8. CDR3 protein: CASSQNRGPNEKLFF. The CDR3 DNA follows: TGTGCCAGCAGTCAAAACAGGGGTCCCAATGAAAAACTGTTTTTT.

The chain employs TRBV7-9 and TRBJ2-2; 7 nucleotides align to TRBD2. The trim removed 3 bases at V and 4 bases at J, leaving 2 bases unmatched. Germline-derived CDR1 and CDR2 are SEHNR and FQNEAQ (reference sequence). This CDR3 is built from 14 residues. CDR3: CASSFRGVTGELFF. The CDR3 nucleotides are TGTGCCAGCAGCTTCCGGGGGGTCACCGGGGAGCTGTTTTTT. The full variable domain, in which reference TRBV7-9 and TRBJ2-2 provide the parts outside the CDR3, is DTGVSQNPRHKITKRGQNVTFRCDPISEHNRLYWYRQTLGQGPEFLTYFQNEAQLEKSRLLSDRFSAERPKGSFSTLEIQRTEQGDSAMYLCASSFRGVTGELFFGEGSRLTVL.

The V gene is TRBV6-5, the J gene TRBJ2-7, with 13 nucleotides matching TRBD2. V shed 8 bases and J 4 bases; nucleotides not matched to a gene: 8. This CDR3 spans 15 amino acids. Per germline, CDR1 MNHEY and CDR2 SVGAGI. DNA of the CDR3: TGTGCCAGCCGGGCGCCGGGACTAGCGGGATACGAGCAGTACTTC. It codes for CASRAPGLAGYEQYF.

The CDR3 region is CASSLNGRTGANVLTF. In DNA form, the CDR3 reads TGTGCCAGCAGTTTGAATGGGAGAACCGGGGCCAACGTCCTGACTTTC. V and J are TRBV27 and TRBJ2-6; D is perhaps TRBD2 (5 bases). The CDR3 has 16 amino acids. Trimming took off 3 bases at V and 4 bases at J, with 13 bases between the two ends. The germline V gene encodes CDR1 MNHEY and CDR2 SMNVEV (reference sequence).

The rearrangement joins TRBV29-1 to TRBJ2-7, with TRBD1 identical over 9 bases. CDR1 is SQVTM, CDR2 ANQGSEA, per germline. The CDR3 extends over 14 amino acids. Trimming took 6 bases from V and 3 from J; bases not matched to a gene: 9. CDR3 bases: TGCAGCGTAACACCGGGACAGGGAGTCTACGAGCAGTACTTC. This translates into CSVTPGQGVYEQYF.

The rearrangement joins TRBV4-1 to TRBJ2-7; the match to TRBD1 covers 7 bases. The CDR3 extends over 15 amino acids. V trimming: 6 bases; J trimming: 0 bases; junction bases outside the gene matches: 8. Per the germline V gene, CDR1 is MGHRA and CDR2 is YSYEKL. This chain's CDR3 is CASSPWTGSSYEQYF. CDR3 sequence (DNA): TGCGCCAGCAGTCCCTGGACAGGTAGCTCCTACGAGCAGTACTTC.

The gene calls are TRBV12-2 and TRBJ2-1; the tabulated D call, TRBD2, remains unverified against the DNA. TRBV12-2 is recorded as a pseudogene. There are 19 residues in the CDR3. The CDR3 spells CASRLASKLLAGSYNEQFF. In nucleotides, the CDR3 is TGTGCAAGTCGCTTAGCCTCTAAACTTCTAGCGGGGTCCTACAATGAGCAGTTCTTC.

The chain links TRBV4-2 to TRBJ1-4, with D hard to call. V gave up 0 bases and J gave up 8 bases, with 13 bases separating them. This CDR3 contains 15 residues. Per the germline V gene, CDR1 is LGHNA and CDR2 is YNFKEQ. CDR3 sequence reads: CASSQEGSPSEKLFF. The CDR3 DNA reads TGTGCCAGCAGCCAAGAGGGCAGCCCGTCAGAAAAACTGTTTTTT.

The J gene is TRBJ2-2, the V gene TRBV10-2; TRBD2 matches at 11 bases. CDR3 length equals 14 residues. Germline V lookup: CDR1 WSHSY, CDR2 SAAADI. Trimming removed 5 bases from V and 9 bases from J; junction bases left unmatched: 5. The CDR3 sequence is CASSSSGGARELFF. In DNA, the CDR3 is TGCGCCAGCAGTAGTAGCGGGGGGGCCCGGGAGCTGTTTTTT.

The CDR3 loop is CASSQGRSYEQYF. For the CDR3, the DNA is TGTGCCAGCAGTCAAGGGAGATCCTACGAGCAGTACTTC. V is TRBV27 and J is TRBJ2-7; a possible D gene is TRBD2 (5 bases). Germline V gene sequence: CDR1 MNHEY, CDR2 SMNVEV (reference sequence). The CDR3 runs to 13 residues. V lost 5 bases to trimming and J lost 1 base, with 9 bases between them.

This chain uses TRBV5-1 with TRBJ1-4; 9 bases are a match to TRBD1. V shed 2 bases, J shed 6 bases, and the junction held 5 bases outside the gene matches. CDR3 length: 15 residues. Looked up from germline, CDR1 is SGHRS and CDR2 is YFSETQ. CDR3 amino acids: CASSFGGTGYEKLFF. The CDR3 nucleotides are TGCGCCAGCAGCTTTGGGGGGACAGGGTATGAAAAACTGTTTTTT.

This clone has a handful of counts. This chain links TRBV7-2 with TRBJ2-1, with TRBD1 as a possible D gene (6 bases). Trimming left V 5 bases short and J 8 bases short, with 19 bases between. The CDR3 extends over 15 amino acids. The germline V gene has CDR1 SGHTA and CDR2 FQGNSA. The chain's CDR3 is CASSPRQASHDEQFF. The CDR3 bases are TGTGCCAGCAGCCCCAGACAGGCCTCGCACGATGAGCAGTTCTTC.

The chain employs TRBV5-4 and TRBJ2-5; 13 bases align to TRBD2. This CDR3 is 16 amino acids long. Germline assignment: CDR1 SGHNT and CDR2 YYREEE (reference sequence). The ends lost 4 bases at V and 3 bases at J; junction bases unmatched: 6. CDR3 sequence (DNA): TGTGCCAGCAGCCAAGTTGGACTAGCGGGAGAAGAGACCCAGTACTTC. This gives the protein CASSQVGLAGEETQYF.

This chain joins TRBV6-1 and TRBJ2-7, with D maybe TRBD2 (5 bases). Germline-derived CDR1 and CDR2 are MNHNS and SASEGT. This CDR3 has 14 residues. V lost 1 base and J lost 12, with 19 bases in between. The CDR3 here is CASSEVGVITRAYF. The CDR3 DNA reads TGTGCCAGCAGTGAAGTTGGAGTTATAACGAGGGCGTACTTC.

The rearrangement joins TRBV5-1 to TRBJ2-3; unclear D gene. Germline values: CDR1 SGHRS, CDR2 YFSETQ. This CDR3 contains 15 residues. Between the trimmed V and J ends, which lost 5 bases and 0 bases, there was a span of 13 bases. The CDR3 reads CASRSRPSSTDTQYF. For the CDR3, the DNA is TGCGCCAGCAGGTCCAGGCCGTCTAGCACAGATACGCAGTATTTT.

The chain uses TRBV28 and TRBJ2-7; weak D call: TRBD2 (6 bases). This CDR3 spans 15 amino acids. V lost 5 bases to trimming and J lost 7 bases, with 21 bases between them. Germline CDR1 and CDR2: MDHEN and SYDVKM. The DNA of the CDR3 is TGTGCCAGCAGTGTAGTCGGGGGACCAAGGGTAGAGCAGTACTTC. It yields the protein CASSVVGGPRVEQYF.

This chain connects TRBV11-1 to TRBJ2-1; 8 nucleotides match TRBD2. Trimming cost V 5 bases and J 2 bases; bases outside gene matches: 8. The CDR3 covers 16 residues. The germline V gene has CDR1 SGHAT and CDR2 FQDESV (reference sequence). CDR3 DNA: TGTGCCAGCAGCCTATCCCCGGGACTAGCCTACAATGAGCAGTTCTTC. This gives the protein CASSLSPGLAYNEQFF.

This clone was recorded once. The chain recombines TRBV7-2 with TRBJ1-2; D call uncertain. The CDR3 has 14 residues. CDR1 SGHTA and CDR2 FQGNSA come from the germline V gene. Trimming removed 1 base at V and 5 bases at J, with 11 bases between. DNA for the CDR3: TGTGCCAGCAGCTTAGAGCCACAGTCTTATGGCTACACCTTC. This codes for CASSLEPQSYGYTF.